Each of the 28 T cell receptor beta chains below was sequenced from the same sample in a study of T cell repertoires in cytomegalovirus infection. MiXCR was run by TCRdb on the reads, yielding one entry per CDR3 protein. The data show some 940,000 distinct CDR3 sequences, 30% to 40% seen once. Their recognized antigens are unknown. Sequences were derived from cultured CD8+ T cells from PBMCs, sampled from culture after CMV antigen stimulation. The origin of the receptors is a human donor in good health (CMV status not recorded). Some clones in this sample may be carry-over from other donors' samples.

The sample holds a few counts of this clonotype. The chain employs TRBV4-2 and TRBJ1-5, with D unresolved. CDR3 length equals 15 residues. Germline V gene data show CDR1 as LGHNA and CDR2 as YNFKEQ. Deletions cut 1 base from V and 0 bases from J, with 7 bases between. The CDR3 sequence is CASSQAVGSNQPQHF. The CDR3 coding sequence is TGTGCCAGCAGCCAAGCGGTGGGTAGCAATCAGCCCCAGCATTTT.

The chain has TRBV7-2 and TRBJ2-1; 7 bases line up with TRBD1. Germline-derived CDR1 and CDR2 are SGHTA and FQGNSA. V lost 4 bases, J lost 10 bases, and 10 bases stayed unmatched. This CDR3 contains 14 residues. CDR3 sequence reads: CASSSQGPRVEQFF. As DNA, the CDR3 is TGTGCCAGCAGCTCACAGGGGCCTCGCGTGGAGCAGTTCTTC.

The V call is TRBV11-3, the J call TRBJ2-7; TRBD1 matches at 7 bases. The germline V gene encodes CDR1 SGHNT and CDR2 YENEEA. V shed 10 bases, J shed 4 bases, and the junction held 10 bases outside the gene matches. The CDR3 consists of 13 residues. The CDR3 DNA reads as TGTGCCAACGAAAGACAGGGAAGATACGAGCAGTACGTC. It yields the protein CANERQGRYEQYV.

This clonotype was counted a few times. The V gene is TRBV7-9, the J gene TRBJ2-7; the D is unclear. CDR3 size: 11 residues. Germline V lookup: CDR1 SEHNR, CDR2 FQNEAQ (reference sequence). The germline V and J ends were trimmed by 7 bases and 2 bases, with 6 bases remaining between them. The CDR3 sequence: CASTAAYEQYF. CDR3 in DNA: TGTGCCAGCACCGCCGCCTACGAGCAGTACTTC.

This clonotype turned up a few times. The chain uses TRBV27 and TRBJ2-3; 8 bases are shared with TRBD1. The CDR3 contains 15 residues. With 6 bases clipped from V and 4 bases from J, the junction kept 9 bases outside the gene matches. CDR1 and CDR2 (germline): MNHEY, SMNVEV (reference sequence). In DNA form, the CDR3 reads TGTGCCAGCAGGCTGTTGCAGGGGGCCCCAGATACGCAGTATTTT. Encoded protein: CASRLLQGAPDTQYF.

Notes on this clonotype: One junction end disagrees with the germline gene, perhaps due to a read error. This chain connects TRBV2 to TRBJ2-4; tentatively, D is TRBD1 or TRBD2 (5 bases each). Germline lookup yields CDR1 SNHLY and CDR2 FYNNEI. There are 12 residues in the CDR3. The DNA of the CDR3 is TGTGTCAGCTGGGGGACGCGAAACATTCAGTACTTC. Protein sequence: CVSWGTRNIQYF. Filled out from reference TRBV2 and TRBJ2-4, the complete variable domain reads EPEVTQTPSHQVTQMGQEVILRCVPISNHLYFYWYRQILGQKVEFLVSFYNNEISEKSEIFDDQFSVERPDGSNFTLKIRSTKLEDSAMYFCVSWGTRNIQYFGAGTRLSVL.

This clonotype was counted ten times or more. The chain links TRBV7-2 to TRBJ2-3; 7 bases line up with TRBD2. This CDR3 region has 17 residues. With 4 bases clipped from V and 2 bases from J, the junction kept 12 bases outside the gene matches. The germline V gene has CDR1 SGHTA and CDR2 FQGNSA. The CDR3 sequence: CASSSVGRGTITDTQYF. The CDR3 DNA follows: TGTGCCAGCAGCTCTGTGGGGCGGGGGACCATCACAGATACGCAGTATTTT.

The chain combines TRBV7-4 with TRBJ2-7, with D possibly matching TRBD1 (6 bases). The V end lost 4 bases, the J end lost 2 bases, and 12 bases lay between the germline ends. Germline CDR1 and CDR2: SGHVT and SQSDAQ. The length of the CDR3 is 14 residues. The CDR3 is CASSSRTDTYEQYF. As DNA, the CDR3 is TGTGCCAGCAGCTCCCGGACAGATACCTACGAGCAGTACTTC.

This rearrangement joins TRBV20-1 to TRBJ2-3; possibly TRBD2 for D (7 bases). This CDR3 has 13 residues. The V end was cut by 7 bases, the J end by 6 bases, with 17 bases between. Germline assignment: CDR1 DFQATT and CDR2 SNEGSKA (reference sequence). CDR3 in amino acids: CSGGGGGADTQYF. The CDR3, as DNA: TGCAGTGGAGGTGGGGGGGGGGCGGATACGCAGTATTTT.

In nucleotides, the CDR3 is TGTGCCAGCAGCGTAGAGTTGGGACGAGTCCCCGGGGAGCTGTTTTTT. This sequence encodes CASSVELGRVPGELFF. The chain uses TRBV9 and TRBJ2-2; D tentatively fits TRBD1 or TRBD2 (5 bases each). Per germline, CDR1 SGDLS and CDR2 YYNGEE. CDR3 length equals 16 residues. V lost 0 bases, J lost 6 bases, and 15 bases lay in between.

The J gene is TRBJ1-3, the V gene TRBV9, with unresolved D. V was clipped by 3 bases and J by 3 bases, with 7 bases between them. This CDR3 has 13 residues. Per germline, CDR1 SGDLS and CDR2 YYNGEE. In DNA form, the CDR3 reads TGTGCCAGCAGCGGACGTTTTGGAAACACCATATATTTT. Protein sequence: CASSGRFGNTIYF.

This clonotype was observed at least ten times. The chain is built from TRBV19 and TRBJ1-1; possible D gene TRBD1, 6 bases. From germline, CDR1 is LNHDA and CDR2 SQIVND (reference sequence). V lost 7 bases, J lost 11 bases, and 20 bases lay in between. CDR3 size: 13 residues. The CDR3 region has the DNA TGTGCCAGTATTCCCCGGGACACAATGCATGCTTTCTTT. The encoded protein is CASIPRDTMHAFF.

This clonotype was observed a few times. The chain carries TRBV7-9 and TRBJ1-2; D is perhaps TRBD1 (5 bases). Germline V lookup: CDR1 SEHNR, CDR2 FQNEAQ (reference sequence). This CDR3 has 16 amino acids. The V end was cut by 6 bases, the J end by 8 bases, with 25 bases between. CDR3 sequence: CASSPLRASGVDGYTF. The CDR3 coding sequence is TGTGCCAGCAGTCCGTTGAGGGCGTCGGGGGTGGACGGCTACACCTTC.

V and J are TRBV7-9 and TRBJ2-2; 9 bases agree with TRBD1. CDR3 size: 17 residues. Germline values: CDR1 SEHNR, CDR2 FQNEAQ (reference sequence). Trimming at V came to 5 bases and at J to 1 base, leaving 8 bases not matched to a gene. The CDR3 DNA sequence: TGTGCCAGCAGCGACATAGGGACAGGGAAGAACACCGGGGAGCTGTTTTTT. This codes for CASSDIGTGKNTGELFF.

The chain uses TRBV2 and TRBJ2-3, with D hard to call. Trimming stripped 3 bases from V and 4 bases from J, with 14 bases between. From germline, CDR1 is SNHLY and CDR2 FYNNEI. The CDR3 is 15 residues long. The CDR3: CASSDVGDAPDTQYF. Here the CDR3 DNA reads TGTGCCAGCAGTGATGTCGGTGATGCCCCAGATACGCAGTATTTT.

The chain recombines TRBV27 with TRBJ1-2; TRBD1 agrees at 7 bases. V was pared by 3 bases and J by 6 bases, with 4 bases of the junction left unmatched. This CDR3 has 13 residues. The germline CDR1 and CDR2 sequences are MNHEY and SMNVEV (reference sequence). The CDR3 reads CASSLFRGDGYTF. The DNA for the CDR3 is TGTGCCAGCAGTTTGTTCAGGGGGGATGGCTACACCTTC.

This clonotype turned up a few times. The rearrangement links TRBV7-8 to TRBJ1-2; TRBD1 is a possible D gene (5 bases). Germline CDR1 reads SGHVS; CDR2 reads FQNEAQ. With 5 bases removed from V and 5 bases from J, the gap between germline ends came to 18 bases. CDR3 length: 15 amino acids. The CDR3 bases are TGTGCCAGCAGCCACCGTCCGGGGCCGCGGTATGGCTACACCTTC. The encoded protein is CASSHRPGPRYGYTF.

This clonotype was seen only a few times. The chain carries TRBV28 and TRBJ2-1; D may match TRBD1 or TRBD2 (5 bases each). Trimming stripped 5 bases from V and 6 bases from J, with 14 bases between. Per the germline V gene, CDR1 is MDHEN and CDR2 is SYDVKM. The CDR3 sequence is 14 residues long. DNA of the CDR3: TGTGCCAGCAGTGCCTACGGGACGTCCAATGAGCAGTTCTTC. Protein: CASSAYGTSNEQFF.

This clonotype came up many times. The V gene is TRBV7-8, the J gene TRBJ2-7, with 7 bases matching TRBD2. CDR1 and CDR2 from the germline V gene are SGHVS and FQNEAQ. Trimming at V came to 5 bases and at J to 3 bases, leaving 13 bases not matched to a gene. The CDR3 extends over 16 amino acids. As DNA, the CDR3 is TGTGCCAGCAGCATCTCTCCGGGACTACCGAACTACGAGCAGTACGTC. Amino acids: CASSISPGLPNYEQYV.

This chain uses TRBV20-1 with TRBJ1-1, with TRBD1 identical over 9 bases. The CDR3 totals 15 residues. The V segment lost 1 base and the J segment 7 bases; nucleotides outside the gene matches: 10. Germline lookup yields CDR1 DFQATT and CDR2 SNEGSKA (reference sequence). The CDR3 DNA is TGCAGTGCTAGAGCAAAAGACAGGGGGATTGGTGAAGCTTTCTTT. Translation: CSARAKDRGIGEAFF.

This clonotype was counted ten times or more. The V gene is TRBV27, the J gene TRBJ1-1, with D perhaps matching TRBD1 (5 bases). With 4 bases removed from V and 3 bases from J, the gap between germline ends came to 21 bases. This CDR3 comprises 17 residues. Germline assignment: CDR1 MNHEY and CDR2 SMNVEV (reference sequence). The CDR3 DNA sequence: TGTGCCAGCAGTTCAGGGATACGGCCCCCGTTCGACACTGAAGCTTTCTTT. Residues: CASSSGIRPPFDTEAFF.

On this clonotype: This may be a read error, as it is one base from a much larger clone. The chain recombines TRBV25-1 with TRBJ1-1; D ambiguous. In germline, CDR1 is MGHDK, CDR2 SYGVNS. CDR3 length equals 12 residues. V was clipped by 4 bases and J by 1 base, with 4 bases between them. As DNA, the CDR3 is TGTGCCAGCAGTGCCTGGAACACTGAAGCTTTCTTT. This codes for CASSAWNTEAFF.

This clonotype was seen more than once but under ten times. The V and J genes are TRBV12-3 or TRBV12-4 and TRBJ2-5, with D possibly being TRBD1 (6 bases). The V and J ends lost 6 bases and 4 bases respectively, with 15 bases between them. The CDR3 is made up of 14 amino acids. The CDR3 loop is CASSPPGVLETQYF. CDR3 in DNA: TGTGCCAGCAGCCCCCCAGGGGTGTTAGAGACCCAGTACTTC.

This chain joins TRBV27 and TRBJ1-1; no clear D gene. Trimming removed 5 bases from V and 0 bases from J, with 13 bases in between. The CDR3 has 15 amino acids. The germline V gene has CDR1 MNHEY and CDR2 SMNVEV (reference sequence). The CDR3 nucleotides are TGTGCCAGCAGTCGTTATTCGACGGTGAACACTGAAGCTTTCTTT. Translated: CASSRYSTVNTEAFF.

This rearrangement joins TRBV11-2 to TRBJ2-3, with a possible D match to TRBD2 (6 bases). V was pared by 5 bases and J by 4 bases, with 16 bases between. This CDR3 is 15 amino acids long. CDR1 is SGHAT, CDR2 FQNNGV, per germline. The DNA of the CDR3 is TGTGCCAGCAGCCCGCTAGCGAGGTTGGCAGATACGCAGTATTTT. Amino acid sequence: CASSPLARLADTQYF.

This clonotype was recorded a few times. V is TRBV7-9 and J is TRBJ1-4; D is ambiguous. Deletions cut 5 bases from V and 7 bases from J, with 17 bases between. The CDR3 extends over 15 amino acids. Germline V gene sequence: CDR1 SEHNR, CDR2 FQNEAQ (reference sequence). The CDR3 loop reads CASSGNEWATEKLFF. CDR3 in DNA: TGTGCCAGCAGCGGAAATGAGTGGGCTACTGAAAAACTGTTTTTT. Supplemented by reference TRBV7-9 and TRBJ1-4, the full variable domain reads DTGVSQNPRHKITKRGQNVTFRCDPISEHNRLYWYRQTLGQGPEFLTYFQNEAQLEKSRLLSDRFSAERPKGSFSTLEIQRTEQGDSAMYLCASSGNEWATEKLFFGSGTQLSVL.

The rearrangement uses TRBV10-3 and TRBJ2-7, with D perhaps given as TRBD1 or TRBD2 (5 bases each). V dropped 6 bases and J dropped 3 bases, with 12 bases sitting between them. The length of the CDR3 is 13 residues. The germline CDR1 and CDR2 sequences are ENHRY and SYGVKD. Here the CDR3 DNA reads TGTGCCATCAGAACGGGACGGAACTACGAGCAGTACTTC. Translating it yields CAIRTGRNYEQYF.

Worth noting for this clonotype: An end of the junction does not agree with germline; a read error may underlie this. V usage is TRBV11-2 and J usage is TRBJ1-2; 9 bases match TRBD1. CDR1 and CDR2 from the germline V gene are SGHAT and FQNNGV. This CDR3 comprises 16 residues. The CDR3 is CVSSSQPTGGNYGYTF. The DNA for the CDR3 is TGTGTCAGCAGCTCCCAACCCACAGGGGGCAACTATGGCTACACCTTC.